One and the same sample provided the 29 T cell receptor beta chains below, sequenced in a study of blood T cell repertoires in COVID-19. Clones were sequenced by immunoSEQ multiplex PCR, and TCRdb holds only the in-frame ones, with some missing. The sample gives some 250,000 clones, over 65% of which show up once; about 3.1% is in the top ten. Input material: peripheral blood. These receptors came from a woman older than 75 with acute or convalescent COVID-19.

This chain uses TRBV12-5 with TRBJ2-5, with D perhaps TRBD1 (6 bases). The germline V gene encodes CDR1 LGHNT and CDR2 FRNRAP. Deletions cut 5 bases from V and 7 bases from J, with 17 bases between. This CDR3 region has 14 residues. The chain's CDR3 is CASGIGQSGLTQYF. The CDR3, as DNA: TGTGCTAGTGGTATAGGACAGTCCGGTTTGACCCAGTACTTC.

This sequence joins TRBV2 and TRBJ1-6; 7 bases are shared with TRBD1. Germline loops: CDR1 SNHLY, CDR2 FYNNEI. The CDR3 runs 17 residues. Trimming took 6 bases from V and 5 from J; bases not matched to a gene: 13. The CDR3, as DNA: TGTGCCAGCAGCTCAGGGGGGTTTGGTCCCCATAATTCACCCCTCCACTTT. Amino acid sequence: CASSSGGFGPHNSPLHF. Full variable domain (rest looked up from reference TRBV2 and TRBJ1-6): EPEVTQTPSHQVTQMGQEVILRCVPISNHLYFYWYRQILGQKVEFLVSFYNNEISEKSEIFDDQFSVERPDGSNFTLKIRSTKLEDSAMYFCASSSGGFGPHNSPLHFGNGTRLTVT.

The chain has TRBV19 and TRBJ2-3; 8 bases are a match to TRBD1. The CDR3 spans 13 residues. Losses at the gene ends were 10 bases for V and 5 bases for J; bases not matched to a gene: 8. Germline V gene data show CDR1 as LNHDA and CDR2 as SQIVND (reference sequence). The CDR3 nucleotides read TGTGCCACCCAACAGGGGGGTATAGATACGCAGTATTTT. Translated, it gives CATQQGGIDTQYF.

V gene TRBV6-2 or TRBV6-3 combines with J gene TRBJ1-1; the D is unclear. V shed 5 bases and J shed 4 bases, with 14 bases lying between them. This CDR3 spans 14 amino acids. CDR1 is MNHEY and CDR2 is SVGEGT in the germline V gene. The CDR3 sequence: CASSTLTRGTEAFF. In nucleotides, the CDR3 is TGTGCCAGCAGTACACTCACCCGGGGCACTGAAGCTTTCTTT.

The chain is built from TRBV6-1 and TRBJ2-5; maybe TRBD1 (6 bases). The CDR3 is 15 amino acids. Trimming pared 2 bases from V and 4 bases from J, leaving 14 bases between. Per germline, CDR1 MNHNS and CDR2 SASEGT. CDR3 sequence reads: CASSEFRGTLETQYF. As DNA, the CDR3 is TGTGCCAGCAGTGAATTTAGGGGGACATTAGAGACCCAGTACTTC.

The chain recombines TRBV28 with TRBJ1-4; a possible D gene is TRBD1 (6 bases). Germline CDR1 is MDHEN and CDR2 is SYDVKM. Trimming shortened V by 7 bases and J by 7 bases, and 10 bases separated the two germline ends. The CDR3 is 12 amino acids. CDR3 loop: CASNRVTEKLFF. The CDR3 DNA follows: TGTGCCAGCAACAGGGTCACTGAAAAACTGTTTTTT.

This chain uses TRBV10-3 with TRBJ2-7; 8 positions agree with TRBD2. CDR3 length: 14 residues. Looked up from germline, CDR1 is ENHRY and CDR2 is SYGVKD. The V and J ends lost 5 bases and 0 bases, in that order; junction bases with no gene match: 3. The CDR3 here is CAISSGTSSYEQYF. The CDR3, as DNA: TGTGCCATCAGTTCCGGGACTAGCTCCTACGAGCAGTACTTC.

The chain employs TRBV27 and TRBJ2-7; 9 bases are a match to TRBD1. The CDR3 is 16 residues long. V was pared by 6 bases and J by 7 bases, with 16 bases of the junction left unmatched. CDR1 is MNHEY and CDR2 is SMNVEV in the germline V gene (reference sequence). CDR3 DNA sequence: TGTGCCAGCAGCCCCTTTCCGGGACAGGGACTTAGGGAGCAGTACTTC. Its protein is CASSPFPGQGLREQYF.

CDR3 protein: CASSSDREGPYTEAFF. CDR3 nucleotide sequence: TGTGCCAGCAGTTCCGACAGGGAAGGGCCGTACACTGAAGCTTTCTTT. The rearrangement joins TRBV6-5 to TRBJ1-1; 7 nucleotides agree with TRBD1. This CDR3 spans 16 amino acids. The trim removed 4 bases at V and 3 bases at J, leaving 11 bases unmatched. From germline, CDR1 is MNHEY and CDR2 SVGAGI.

This clone was recorded once. The chain recombines TRBV5-1 with TRBJ2-5, with a weak D call TRBD1 (5 bases). The CDR3 totals 15 residues. Trimming cost V 4 bases and J 5 bases, with 18 bases left between them. The germline V gene has CDR1 SGHRS and CDR2 YFSETQ. The DNA of the CDR3 is TGCGCCAGCAGCCCAGTCCGTAGGCAGGGTGAGACCCAGTACTTC. Encoded protein: CASSPVRRQGETQYF. Variable domain in full (rest from reference TRBV5-1 and TRBJ2-5): KAGVTQTPRYLIKTRGQQVTLSCSPISGHRSVSWYQQTPGQGLQFLFEYFSETQRNKGNFPGRFSGRQFSNSRSEMNVSTLELGDSALYLCASSPVRRQGETQYFGPGTRLLVL.

The chain couples TRBV27 to TRBJ2-5; 10 bases map to TRBD2. V trimming: 8 bases; J trimming: 5 bases; junction bases outside the gene matches: 8. This CDR3 comprises 14 residues. Germline CDR1 reads MNHEY; CDR2 reads SMNVEV (reference sequence). CDR3: CASGGLAGAETQYF. In nucleotides, the CDR3 is TGTGCCAGCGGAGGCCTAGCGGGAGCTGAGACCCAGTACTTC.

The chain recombines TRBV11-3 with TRBJ2-7; D is undetermined. Germline lookup yields CDR1 SGHNT and CDR2 YENEEA. V lost 1 base and J 2 bases, leaving 9 bases between the germline ends. There are 14 residues in the CDR3. The CDR3 DNA reads TGTGCCAGCAGCTTAGGTGGGCCCCCCTACGAGCAGTACTTC. Translation gives CASSLGGPPYEQYF.

This clone was detected once. This chain links TRBV27 with TRBJ2-1; 14 nucleotides line up with TRBD2. The germline V gene encodes CDR1 MNHEY and CDR2 SMNVEV (reference sequence). Trimming took 4 bases from V and 3 from J; bases not matched to a gene: 8. CDR3 size: 18 residues. Here the CDR3 DNA reads TGTGCCAGCAGTTCTCACCCCGGGACTAGCGGGAGCTACAATGAGCAGTTCTTC. It is translated as CASSSHPGTSGSYNEQFF.

The chain couples TRBV6-2 or TRBV6-3 to TRBJ2-1; TRBD2 agrees at 16 bases. The CDR3 totals 18 residues. Trimming at V came to 1 base and at J to 6 bases, leaving 6 bases not matched to a gene. The germline V gene encodes CDR1 MNHEY and CDR2 SVGEGT. The CDR3 DNA is TGTGCCAGCAGTTACTTTCCAGGGACTAGCGGGAGGGTCAATGAGCAGTTCTTC. Protein sequence: CASSYFPGTSGRVNEQFF.

This chain links TRBV2 with TRBJ1-5, with D possibly being TRBD1 (6 bases). This CDR3 is built from 14 residues. The V end was cut by 6 bases, the J end by 3 bases, with 12 bases between. Germline CDR1 reads SNHLY; CDR2 reads FYNNEI. The CDR3 nucleotides are TGTGCCAGCAGCAAGACAGGAGCCAATCAGCCCCAGCATTTT. It codes for CASSKTGANQPQHF. Complete variable domain (other parts from reference TRBV2 and TRBJ1-5): EPEVTQTPSHQVTQMGQEVILRCVPISNHLYFYWYRQILGQKVEFLVSFYNNEISEKSEIFDDQFSVERPDGSNFTLKIRSTKLEDSAMYFCASSKTGANQPQHFGDGTRLSIL.

A single count supports this clone. The chain couples TRBV6-5 to TRBJ1-2; TRBD1 matches 10 bases. V dropped 6 bases and J dropped 8; count of bases not matched to a gene: 9. This CDR3 has 14 amino acids. Germline loops: CDR1 MNHEY, CDR2 SVGAGI. Here the CDR3 DNA reads TGTGCCAGCAGCAGAGGGACAGGGGTTTACGGCTACACCTTC. It specifies CASSRGTGVYGYTF.

The chain has TRBV7-8 and TRBJ2-1, with D uncertain. V was trimmed by 5 bases and J by 4 bases, leaving 6 bases between them. The CDR3 has 12 residues. The germline gives CDR1 SGHVS, CDR2 FQNEAQ. This CDR3 is CASSLPYNEQFF. In DNA form, the CDR3 reads TGTGCCAGCAGCCTTCCTTACAATGAGCAGTTCTTC.

This clone has only one observation. The chain recombines TRBV6-5 with TRBJ1-1, with 8 bases matching TRBD1. There are 12 residues in the CDR3. Germline CDR1 and CDR2: MNHEY and SVGAGI. V was clipped by 6 bases and J by 10 bases; unmatched bases: 7. The CDR3 nucleotides are TGTGCCAGCAGCCCCTCAGGGGGCCGAGCTTTCTTT. It specifies CASSPSGGRAFF.

The chain carries TRBV6-6 and TRBJ2-1; a possible D gene is TRBD1 (6 bases). Germline V gene lookup returns CDR1 MNHNY and CDR2 SVGAGI (reference sequence). This CDR3 has 15 residues. V dropped 1 base and J dropped 7 bases, with 14 bases sitting between them. The CDR3 region has the DNA TGTGCCAGCAGTTACTTGATACAGGGTCGGAATGAGCAGTTCTTC. This translates into CASSYLIQGRNEQFF.

The chain links TRBV3-1 (or the pseudogene TRBV3-2) to TRBJ1-2; 10 nucleotides align to TRBD1. V dropped 3 bases and J dropped 7; count of bases not matched to a gene: 8. Germline CDR1 reads LGHDT; CDR2 reads YNNKEL (reference sequence). The CDR3 spans 15 residues. The CDR3 loop is CASSHTGQGLIGYTF. In DNA form, the CDR3 reads TGTGCCAGCAGCCACACGGGACAGGGGTTGATTGGCTACACCTTC.

This clone was counted once. The CDR3 protein is CASTFGQGNQPQHF. CDR3 DNA: TGTGCCAGCACCTTTGGACAGGGCAATCAGCCCCAGCATTTT. This rearrangement joins TRBV2 to TRBJ1-5; 7 nucleotides agree with TRBD1. The CDR3 runs to 14 residues. The trim removed 7 bases at V and 2 bases at J, leaving 5 bases unmatched. Germline V gene sequence: CDR1 SNHLY, CDR2 FYNNEI.

V and J are TRBV29-1 and TRBJ2-1; 7 bases are shared with TRBD1. Germline loops: CDR1 SQVTM, CDR2 ANQGSEA. CDR3 size: 15 residues. V shed 3 bases and J 7 bases; nucleotides not matched to a gene: 12. CDR3 coding DNA: TGCAGCGTTGATCCCCTAAGGGGACAGAGGAATGAGCAGTTCTTC. Protein sequence: CSVDPLRGQRNEQFF.

The chain couples TRBV6-5 to TRBJ1-1; D is undetermined. Trimming took 2 bases from V and 5 from J, leaving 15 bases between them. The CDR3 length is 15 residues. Per germline, CDR1 MNHEY and CDR2 SVGAGI. DNA for the CDR3: TGTGCCAGCAGTTACCTTGACGCAAGAGGGACTGAAGCTTTCTTT. Residues: CASSYLDARGTEAFF.

There are a few counts of this clone. V is TRBV6-5 and J is TRBJ2-1; D perhaps matches TRBD1 (6 bases). Germline CDR1 is MNHEY and CDR2 is SVGAGI. Trimming shortened V by 8 bases and J by 6 bases, and 11 bases separated the two germline ends. The CDR3 loop spans 12 amino acids. CDR3 sequence: CASRGGANEQFF. In DNA, the CDR3 is TGTGCCAGCCGAGGGGGAGCCAATGAGCAGTTCTTC.

The chain joins TRBV19 to TRBJ1-1; D unresolved. Germline CDR1 and CDR2: LNHDA and SQIVND (reference sequence). The CDR3 loop spans 14 amino acids. V was cut by 0 bases and J by 1 base, with 6 bases left in between. Here the CDR3 DNA reads TGTGCCAGTAGTATAGAGGACTGGAACACTGAAGCTTTCTTT. Its protein is CASSIEDWNTEAFF.

The V call is TRBV7-7, the J call TRBJ1-2, with D tentatively TRBD1 (5 bases). The germline CDR1 and CDR2 sequences are SSHAT and FNYEAQ (reference sequence). This CDR3 has 19 residues. V shed 1 base and J shed 4 bases, with 25 bases lying between them. CDR3 protein: CASSLGGGASPCAAYGYTF. CDR3 coding DNA: TGTGCCAGCAGCTTAGGGGGCGGGGCGTCCCCCTGCGCGGCCTATGGCTACACCTTC.

The chain carries TRBV5-1 and TRBJ2-5, with 11 bases lining up with TRBD2. Germline CDR1 reads SGHRS; CDR2 reads YFSETQ. V was pared by 0 bases and J by 1 base, with 5 bases of the junction left unmatched. The CDR3 sequence is 17 residues long. CDR3 protein: CASSLGVAGGFQETQYF. The CDR3 DNA sequence: TGCGCCAGCAGCTTGGGAGTAGCGGGAGGGTTCCAAGAGACCCAGTACTTC.

The rearrangement uses TRBV7-2 and TRBJ2-1; 7 bases are a match to TRBD1. The CDR3 length is 14 residues. Trimming at V came to 6 bases and at J to 6 bases, leaving 8 bases not matched to a gene. Looked up from germline, CDR1 is SGHTA and CDR2 is FQGNSA. CDR3 sequence: CASSSRQGSNEQFF. The CDR3 DNA reads as TGTGCCAGCAGTTCTAGACAGGGAAGCAATGAGCAGTTCTTC.

This clone was detected a few times. Other nucleotide sequences from this sample produce the same CDR3. The rearrangement joins TRBV6-5 to TRBJ1-6, with no clear D. Germline CDR1 and CDR2: MNHEY and SVGAGI. Deletions cut 3 bases from V and 7 bases from J, with 10 bases between. The CDR3 totals 14 residues. The CDR3: CASSYSGENSPLHF. CDR3 nucleotides: TGTGCCAGCAGTTATTCTGGGGAGAATTCACCCCTCCACTTT.